The next 31 T cell receptor beta chains were all read from a single sample in a study of blood T cell repertoires in COVID-19. Produced via immunoSEQ multiplex PCR; TCRdb's table is partial and in-frame only. The repertoire holds 150,000 or so clones, with around 89% as singletons. The sequenced sample consisted of peripheral blood. These receptor sequences come from a man aged 18 to 30 with COVID-19, enrolled during active disease.

The rearrangement joins TRBV2 to TRBJ2-7, with TRBD1 matching over 8 bases. The CDR3 is made up of 13 amino acids. Germline V gene data show CDR1 as SNHLY and CDR2 as FYNNEI. J was trimmed by 5 bases and V by 6 bases; bases with no gene match: 6. Here the CDR3 DNA reads TGTGCCAGCAGACGGGACAGGACCCACGAGCAGTACTTC. Translation gives CASRRDRTHEQYF.

In this sample, this clone turned up once. The chain carries TRBV4-1 and TRBJ2-7, with 10 bases aligning to TRBD2. Germline values: CDR1 MGHRA, CDR2 YSYEKL. With 0 bases clipped from V and 3 bases from J, the junction kept 14 bases outside the gene matches. This CDR3 is built from 19 residues. As DNA, the CDR3 is TGCGCCAGCAGCCAAGATGGGCGGGGGCTAGCGGGAGCCTACTACGAGCAGTACTTC. This encodes CASSQDGRGLAGAYYEQYF.

The chain employs TRBV5-1 and TRBJ2-3; TRBD2 matches 15 bases. V was pared by 0 bases and J by 3 bases, with 2 bases of the junction left unmatched. CDR1 and CDR2 from the germline V gene are SGHRS and YFSETQ. CDR3 size: 17 residues. This CDR3 reads CASSLGTSGRATDTQYF. CDR3 nucleotides: TGCGCCAGCAGCTTGGGGACTAGCGGGAGGGCAACAGATACGCAGTATTTT.

The J gene is TRBJ2-1, the V gene TRBV21-1; the table's D call of TRBD2 was not tested on the DNA. TRBV21-1 is given as a pseudogene. This CDR3 comprises 16 residues. The CDR3 region has the DNA TGTGCCAGCAGCCCCTGTTCCAGCGGGGCCTACAATGAGCAGTTCTTC. Translation gives CASSPCSSGAYNEQFF.

The rearrangement links TRBV29-1 to TRBJ1-2; weak D call: TRBD1 (6 bases). The germline V gene has CDR1 SQVTM and CDR2 ANQGSEA. The CDR3 consists of 14 residues. The V gene lost 6 bases and the J gene lost 3 bases, with 17 bases spanning the gap. The CDR3 here is CSVPEGGMDYGYTF. CDR3 coding DNA: TGCAGCGTGCCGGAGGGGGGGATGGACTATGGCTACACCTTC.

V gene TRBV28 combines with J gene TRBJ1-5, with a tentative D call TRBD1 (6 bases). The length of the CDR3 is 16 residues. In germline, CDR1 is MDHEN, CDR2 SYDVKM. The V and J ends lost 2 bases and 1 base respectively, with 12 bases between them. The CDR3 region has the DNA TGTGCCAGCAGTTTAGTGATCCAGGGGAGCAATCAGCCCCAGCATTTT. Translated: CASSLVIQGSNQPQHF.

The genes are TRBV10-1 and TRBJ2-5; D is unclear. This CDR3 contains 13 residues. Germline-derived CDR1 and CDR2 are WNHNN and SYGVQD (reference sequence). V lost 2 bases to trimming and J lost 5 bases, with 9 bases between them. The CDR3 DNA reads TGCGCCAGCAGTGAGAAGCAAAGCGAGACCCAGTACTTC. Protein: CASSEKQSETQYF.

The chain combines TRBV14 with TRBJ2-7, with 8 bases aligning to TRBD1. The V gene's germline CDR1 is SGHDN and CDR2 FVKESK. The CDR3 contains 14 residues. V dropped 5 bases and J dropped 6; count of bases not matched to a gene: 9. The CDR3 bases are TGTGCCAGCAGCGGGGCAGGGGGCGTGCCCGAGCAGTACTTC. It is translated as CASSGAGGVPEQYF.

The chain carries TRBV28 and TRBJ1-1; D is perhaps TRBD1 (5 bases). With 5 bases removed from V and 4 bases from J, the gap between germline ends came to 11 bases. The CDR3 consists of 13 residues. Germline loops: CDR1 MDHEN, CDR2 SYDVKM. The CDR3 loop is CASSPGVPTEAFF. DNA of the CDR3: TGTGCCAGCAGTCCGGGGGTTCCCACTGAAGCTTTCTTT.

The count of this clone is one. The chain employs TRBV6-2 or TRBV6-3 and TRBJ2-7; no clear D. V lost 3 bases and J lost 4, with 7 bases in between. Germline V gene lookup returns CDR1 MNHEY and CDR2 SVGEGT. CDR3 length: 12 residues. The CDR3 DNA reads TGTGCCAGCAGTTATGCTAAGTACGAGCAGTACTTC. It codes for CASSYAKYEQYF.

The V call is TRBV21-1, the J call TRBJ2-2; the table's TRBD2 call for D was not verified on the DNA. TRBV21-1 is a known pseudogene. The CDR3 runs to 18 residues. In DNA form, the CDR3 reads TGTGCCAGCAGCACCCTTCTCGGGCTAGCGGGACGTGGCGGGGAGCTGTTTTTT. As protein: CASSTLLGLAGRGGELFF.

J is TRBJ2-1 and V is TRBV6-6; D gene unclear. Trimming removed 5 bases at V and 9 bases at J, with 23 bases between. The CDR3 length is 16 residues. CDR1 and CDR2 (germline): MNHNY, SVGAGI (reference sequence). CDR3 DNA sequence: TGTGCCAGCAGTCGAAATTCGGAGCGACCGAAGCCTGAGCAGTTCTTC. Amino acids: CASSRNSERPKPEQFF.

J is TRBJ1-5 and V is TRBV30, with a weak D call TRBD1 (5 bases). The CDR3 extends over 13 amino acids. Looked up from germline, CDR1 is GTSNPN and CDR2 is SVGIG (reference sequence). Trimming took 0 bases from V and 5 from J, leaving 8 bases between them. The CDR3, as DNA: TGTGCCTGGAGTGTCAGGGTCCATCAGCCCCAGCATTTT. It is translated as CAWSVRVHQPQHF.

This chain links TRBV19 with TRBJ1-3; TRBD1 matches 7 bases. This CDR3 spans 16 amino acids. V shed 4 bases, J shed 1 base, and the junction held 7 bases outside the gene matches. Looked up from germline, CDR1 is LNHDA and CDR2 is SQIVND (reference sequence). CDR3 nucleotide sequence: TGTGCCAGTAGTAACCCAGGGGGGAGATCTGGAAACACCATATATTTT. It yields the protein CASSNPGGRSGNTIYF.

The chain employs TRBV27 and TRBJ2-7; tentatively, D is TRBD1 (8 bases). The germline V and J ends were trimmed by 6 bases and 3 bases, with 21 bases remaining between them. There are 16 residues in the CDR3. CDR1 and CDR2 from the germline V gene are MNHEY and SMNVEV (reference sequence). For the CDR3, the DNA is TGTGCCAGCAGGGGGACAGGACTGGGAGGGCTCTACGAGCAGTACTTC. It translates to CASRGTGLGGLYEQYF.

J is TRBJ2-7 and V is TRBV27; weak D call: TRBD2 (6 bases). The CDR3 runs to 15 residues. Trimming removed 6 bases from V and 7 bases from J, with 22 bases in between. Germline CDR1 and CDR2: MNHEY and SMNVEV (reference sequence). CDR3 coding DNA: TGTGCCAGCAGCCGTAGGACTGGATCCCGGGGGGAGCAGTACTTC. The encoded protein is CASSRRTGSRGEQYF.

This clone occurred once. The chain combines TRBV10-2 with TRBJ2-1; 9 nucleotides line up with TRBD2. The J segment lost 3 bases and the V segment lost 5 bases, leaving 5 bases of the junction unmatched. The V gene's germline CDR1 is WSHSY and CDR2 SAAADI. This CDR3 has 15 residues. DNA for the CDR3: TGCGCCAGCAGTACACTAGCGGGTTTCTACAATGAGCAGTTCTTC. This codes for CASSTLAGFYNEQFF.

The rearrangement links TRBV13 to TRBJ1-1; 9 nucleotides line up with TRBD1. The ends lost 0 bases at V and 12 bases at J; junction bases unmatched: 2. CDR1 is PRHDT and CDR2 is FYEKMQ in the germline V gene (reference sequence). The CDR3 is 12 amino acids. CDR3 amino acids: CASSLGTGGTFF. CDR3 DNA: TGTGCCAGCAGCTTAGGGACAGGGGGAACTTTCTTT.

This rearrangement joins TRBV3-1 (or the pseudogene TRBV3-2) to TRBJ2-7; 9 positions match TRBD1. CDR3 size: 15 residues. With 5 bases clipped from V and 4 bases from J, the junction kept 9 bases outside the gene matches. CDR1 and CDR2 (germline): LGHDT, YNNKEL (reference sequence). CDR3 nucleotide sequence: TGTGCCAGCAGCGACCCCGGACAGGGGTTGTACGAGCAGTACTTC. Translation gives CASSDPGQGLYEQYF.

The V call is TRBV5-4, the J call TRBJ2-3, with 8 bases identical to TRBD2. The germline V gene has CDR1 SGHNT and CDR2 YYREEE (reference sequence). The CDR3 sequence is 16 residues long. The trim removed 0 bases at V and 5 bases at J, leaving 8 bases unmatched. The CDR3 sequence is CASSLGVGSGRDTQYF. The DNA of the CDR3 is TGTGCCAGCAGCTTGGGAGTAGGAAGCGGGAGAGATACGCAGTATTTT.

The J gene is TRBJ1-1, the V gene TRBV4-3; D unclear. The germline CDR1 and CDR2 sequences are LGHNA and YSLEER. CDR3 length: 15 residues. The V end lost 0 bases, the J end lost 0 bases, and 8 bases lay between the germline ends. DNA of the CDR3: TGCGCCAGCAGCCAAGAATTTGGCATGAACACTGAAGCTTTCTTT. It yields the protein CASSQEFGMNTEAFF.

The chain joins TRBV14 to TRBJ1-4, with TRBD1 identical over 7 bases. V was pared by 2 bases and J by 8 bases, with 8 bases of the junction left unmatched. Germline V gene sequence: CDR1 SGHDN, CDR2 FVKESK. The CDR3 contains 15 residues. CDR3 DNA sequence: TGTGCCAGCAGCCAACACAGGGGTCTGGCAGAAAAACTGTTTTTT. This encodes CASSQHRGLAEKLFF.

V and J are TRBV30 and TRBJ2-5; 8 positions agree with TRBD2. V was pared by 2 bases and J by 5 bases, with 10 bases of the junction left unmatched. This CDR3 region has 15 residues. Germline CDR1 is GTSNPN and CDR2 is SVGIG (reference sequence). This chain's CDR3 is CAWSPGGGRRETQYF. The DNA for the CDR3 is TGTGCCTGGAGTCCCGGGGGGGGCCGAAGGGAGACCCAGTACTTC.

The chain recombines TRBV5-4 with TRBJ2-7; 10 bases map to TRBD2. The ends lost 3 bases at V and 2 bases at J; junction bases unmatched: 8. In germline, CDR1 is SGHNT, CDR2 YYREEE (reference sequence). The CDR3 is made up of 16 amino acids. CDR3 loop: CASSWDIAGGAYEQYF. The CDR3 DNA reads as TGTGCCAGCAGCTGGGATATAGCGGGAGGAGCCTACGAGCAGTACTTC.

The chain is built from TRBV6-1 and TRBJ2-5; the match to TRBD2 covers 12 bases. Germline CDR1 is MNHNS and CDR2 is SASEGT. The CDR3 totals 15 residues. V shed 2 bases, J shed 2 bases, and the junction held 0 bases outside the gene matches. CDR3 nucleotide sequence: TGTGCCAGCAGTGAACTAGCGGGAGGGCAAGAGACCCAGTACTTC. This codes for CASSELAGGQETQYF.

This clone appeared a single time. The chain carries TRBV30 and TRBJ1-1, with D possibly being TRBD1 (6 bases). The CDR3 is 12 amino acids. CDR1 is GTSNPN, CDR2 SVGIG, per germline (reference sequence). V lost 5 bases and J 0 bases, leaving 7 bases between the germline ends. For the CDR3, the DNA is TGTGCCTGGGACAGGATGAACACTGAAGCTTTCTTT. Encoded protein: CAWDRMNTEAFF.

This clone was detected once. This chain uses TRBV18 with TRBJ2-7, with 7 positions matching TRBD1. V trimming: 1 base; J trimming: 4 bases; junction bases outside the gene matches: 4. The CDR3 spans 14 residues. The germline gives CDR1 KGHSH, CDR2 LQKENI. In DNA, the CDR3 is TGTGCCAGCTCACCACAGGGGGCGCAGTACGAGCAGTACTTC. It encodes CASSPQGAQYEQYF.

The chain carries TRBV28 and TRBJ1-5, with 10 bases identical to TRBD1. The CDR3 extends over 18 amino acids. Germline V gene sequence: CDR1 MDHEN, CDR2 SYDVKM. V was clipped by 7 bases and J by 6 bases; unmatched bases: 18. CDR3 bases: TGTGCCAGCAACCACCGGCGCCCCGGGACAGGGGTTTTTCAGCCCCAGCATTTT. This translates into CASNHRRPGTGVFQPQHF.

This chain joins TRBV2 and TRBJ2-1; TRBD2 agrees at 10 bases. Per germline, CDR1 SNHLY and CDR2 FYNNEI. With 7 bases clipped from V and 8 bases from J, the junction kept 11 bases outside the gene matches. This CDR3 comprises 15 residues. The CDR3 bases are TGTGCCAGCACCCCGGGACTAGCGCCCTCGGATGAGCAGTTCTTC. This codes for CASTPGLAPSDEQFF.

V usage is TRBV11-2 and J usage is TRBJ2-3; possibly TRBD2 for D (6 bases). Germline V gene sequence: CDR1 SGHAT, CDR2 FQNNGV. V lost 4 bases to trimming and J lost 1 base, with 12 bases between them. This CDR3 spans 15 amino acids. The CDR3 region is CASSSRGTGTDTQYF. In DNA form, the CDR3 reads TGTGCCAGCAGCTCCCGGGGGACGGGCACAGATACGCAGTATTTT.

CDR3 DNA: TGTGCCAGCAGTACGAGACAGGGGGGGGACACCGGGGAGCTGTTTTTT. This gives the protein CASSTRQGGDTGELFF. This sequence joins TRBV27 and TRBJ2-2; TRBD1 matches 9 bases. CDR1 and CDR2 from the germline V gene are MNHEY and SMNVEV (reference sequence). This CDR3 is 16 amino acids long. J was trimmed by 3 bases and V by 5 bases; bases with no gene match: 7.